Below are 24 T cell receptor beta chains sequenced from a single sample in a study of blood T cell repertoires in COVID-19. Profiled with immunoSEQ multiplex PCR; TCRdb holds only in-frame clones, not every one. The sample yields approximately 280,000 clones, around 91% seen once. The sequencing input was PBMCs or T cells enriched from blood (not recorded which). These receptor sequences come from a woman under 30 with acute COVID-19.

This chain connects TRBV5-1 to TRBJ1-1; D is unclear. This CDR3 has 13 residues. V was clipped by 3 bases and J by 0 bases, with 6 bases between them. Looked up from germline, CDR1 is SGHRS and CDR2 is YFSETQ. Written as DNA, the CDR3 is TGCGCCAGCAGCTCAGTCCTGAACACTGAAGCTTTCTTT. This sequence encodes CASSSVLNTEAFF.

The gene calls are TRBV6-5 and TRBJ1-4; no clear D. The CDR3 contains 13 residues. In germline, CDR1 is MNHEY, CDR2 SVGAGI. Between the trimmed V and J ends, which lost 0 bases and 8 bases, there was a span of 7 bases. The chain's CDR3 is CASSYSFSEKLFF. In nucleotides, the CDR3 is TGTGCCAGCAGTTACTCTTTCTCCGAAAAACTGTTTTTT.

CDR3 residues: CASSQWGLEQYF. The DNA of the CDR3 is TGTGCCAGCAGCCAATGGGGGCTCGAGCAGTACTTC. J is TRBJ2-7 and V is TRBV3-1 (or the pseudogene TRBV3-2), with a tentative D call TRBD1 (6 bases). The germline V and J ends were trimmed by 2 bases and 6 bases, with 8 bases remaining between them. The CDR3 contains 12 residues. CDR1 and CDR2 (germline): LGHDT, YNNKEL (reference sequence).

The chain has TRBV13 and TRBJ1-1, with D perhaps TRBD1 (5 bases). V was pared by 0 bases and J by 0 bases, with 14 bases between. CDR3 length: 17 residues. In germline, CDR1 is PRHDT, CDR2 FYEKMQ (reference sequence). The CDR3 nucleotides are TGTGCCAGCAGCTTAGGTGGTTCAGTAGGGGTGAACACTGAAGCTTTCTTT. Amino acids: CASSLGGSVGVNTEAFF.

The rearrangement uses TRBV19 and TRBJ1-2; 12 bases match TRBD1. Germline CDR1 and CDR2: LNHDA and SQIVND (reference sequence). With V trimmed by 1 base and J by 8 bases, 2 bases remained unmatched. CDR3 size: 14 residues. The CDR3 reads CASSIAGTGGGYTF. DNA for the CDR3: TGTGCCAGTAGTATAGCAGGGACAGGGGGCGGCTACACCTTC. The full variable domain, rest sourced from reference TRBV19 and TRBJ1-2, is DGGITQSPKYLFRKEGQNVTLSCEQNLNHDAMYWYRQDPGQGLRLIYYSQIVNDFQKGDIAEGYSVSREKKESFPLTVTSAQKNPTAFYLCASSIAGTGGGYTFGSGTRLTVV.

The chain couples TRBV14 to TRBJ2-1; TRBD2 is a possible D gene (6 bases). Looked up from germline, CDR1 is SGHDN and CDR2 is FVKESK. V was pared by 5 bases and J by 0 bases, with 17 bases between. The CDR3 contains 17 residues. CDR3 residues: CASSSGRGGSSYNEQFF. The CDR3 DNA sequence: TGTGCCAGCAGCTCGGGGCGGGGCGGGTCCTCCTACAATGAGCAGTTCTTC. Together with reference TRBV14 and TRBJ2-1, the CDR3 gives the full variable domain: EAGVTQFPSHSVIEKGQTVTLRCDPISGHDNLYWYRRVMGKEIKFLLHFVKESKQDESGMPNNRFLAERTGGTYSTLKVQPAELEDSGVYFCASSSGRGGSSYNEQFFGPGTRLTVL.

This chain's CDR3 is CASSYVSSTGTLNEQFF. CDR3 nucleotides: TGTGCCAGCAGTTATGTTAGCTCTACAGGGACCCTCAATGAGCAGTTCTTC. The J gene is TRBJ2-1, the V gene TRBV6-2 or TRBV6-3, with D maybe TRBD1 (6 bases). CDR3 length equals 17 residues. CDR1 and CDR2 from the germline V gene are MNHEY and SVGEGT. V was clipped by 3 bases and J by 6 bases, with 21 bases between them.

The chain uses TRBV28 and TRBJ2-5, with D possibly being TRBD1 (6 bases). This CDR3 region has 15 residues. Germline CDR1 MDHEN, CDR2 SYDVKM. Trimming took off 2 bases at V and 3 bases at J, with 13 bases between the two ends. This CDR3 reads CASSLVGDTEETQYF. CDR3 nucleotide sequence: TGTGCCAGCAGTTTAGTAGGGGACACTGAAGAGACCCAGTACTTC.

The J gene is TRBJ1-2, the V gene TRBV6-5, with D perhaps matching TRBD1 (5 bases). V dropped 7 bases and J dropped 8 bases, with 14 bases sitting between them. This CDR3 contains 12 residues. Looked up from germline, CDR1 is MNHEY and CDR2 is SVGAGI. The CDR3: CASNNGGDGYTF. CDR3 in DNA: TGTGCCAGCAACAACGGGGGGGACGGCTACACCTTC.

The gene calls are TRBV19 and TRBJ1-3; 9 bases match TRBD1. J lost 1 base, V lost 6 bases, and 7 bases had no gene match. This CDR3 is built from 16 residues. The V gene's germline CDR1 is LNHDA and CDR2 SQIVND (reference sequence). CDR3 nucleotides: TGTGCCAGTAGGAGGGACAGGGCAACTTCTGGAAACACCATATATTTT. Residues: CASRRDRATSGNTIYF.

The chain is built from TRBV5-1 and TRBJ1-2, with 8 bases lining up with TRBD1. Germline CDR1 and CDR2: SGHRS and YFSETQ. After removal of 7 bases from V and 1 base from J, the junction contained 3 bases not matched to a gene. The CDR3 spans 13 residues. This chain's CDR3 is CASGTGDNYGYTF. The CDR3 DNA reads TGCGCCAGCGGGACAGGCGATAACTATGGCTACACCTTC. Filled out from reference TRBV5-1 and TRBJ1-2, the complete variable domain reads KAGVTQTPRYLIKTRGQQVTLSCSPISGHRSVSWYQQTPGQGLQFLFEYFSETQRNKGNFPGRFSGRQFSNSRSEMNVSTLELGDSALYLCASGTGDNYGYTFGSGTRLTVV.

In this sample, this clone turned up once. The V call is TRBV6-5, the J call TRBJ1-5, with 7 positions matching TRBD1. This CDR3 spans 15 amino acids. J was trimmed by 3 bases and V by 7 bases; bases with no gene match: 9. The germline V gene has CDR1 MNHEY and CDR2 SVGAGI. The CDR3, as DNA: TGTGCCAGCAAACGACAGGGTCGGGCCAATCAGCCCCAGCATTTT. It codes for CASKRQGRANQPQHF.

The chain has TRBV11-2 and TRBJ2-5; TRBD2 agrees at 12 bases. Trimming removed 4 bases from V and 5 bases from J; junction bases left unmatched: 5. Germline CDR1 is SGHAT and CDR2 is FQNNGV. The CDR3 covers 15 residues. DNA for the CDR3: TGTGCCAGCAGCTCCCTAGCGGGAGGGCCGGAGACCCAGTACTTC. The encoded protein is CASSSLAGGPETQYF.

The DNA for the CDR3 is TGTGCCAGCAGCGTAGATCTCGGGACAGGGGCGTACGAGCAGTACTTC. Translation: CASSVDLGTGAYEQYF. This chain joins TRBV9 and TRBJ2-7; 10 bases map to TRBD1. CDR3 size: 16 residues. Germline V gene lookup returns CDR1 SGDLS and CDR2 YYNGEE. V lost 0 bases to trimming and J lost 4 bases; unmatched junction nucleotides: 7.

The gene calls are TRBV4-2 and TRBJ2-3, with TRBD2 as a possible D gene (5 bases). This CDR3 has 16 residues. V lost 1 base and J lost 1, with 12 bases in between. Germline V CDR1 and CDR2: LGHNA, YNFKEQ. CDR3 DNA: TGTGCCAGCAGCCAAGGAGGTAGCGAGCGCACAGATACGCAGTATTTT. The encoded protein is CASSQGGSERTDTQYF.

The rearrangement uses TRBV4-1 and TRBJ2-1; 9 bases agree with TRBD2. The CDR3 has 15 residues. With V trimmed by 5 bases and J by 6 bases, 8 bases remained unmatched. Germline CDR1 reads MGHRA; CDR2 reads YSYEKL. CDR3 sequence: CASSGLAGIGNEQFF. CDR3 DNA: TGCGCCAGCAGCGGCCTAGCGGGAATCGGCAATGAGCAGTTCTTC.

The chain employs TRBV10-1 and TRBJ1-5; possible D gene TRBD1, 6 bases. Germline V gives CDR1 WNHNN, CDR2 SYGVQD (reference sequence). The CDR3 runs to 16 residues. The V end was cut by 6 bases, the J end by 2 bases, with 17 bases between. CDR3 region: CASRGGAGVGNQPQHF. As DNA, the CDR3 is TGCGCCAGCAGAGGGGGGGCAGGGGTAGGCAATCAGCCCCAGCATTTT.

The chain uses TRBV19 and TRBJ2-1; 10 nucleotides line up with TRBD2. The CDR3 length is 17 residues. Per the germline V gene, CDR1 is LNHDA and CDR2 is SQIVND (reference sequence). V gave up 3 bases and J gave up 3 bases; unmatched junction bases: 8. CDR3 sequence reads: CASSMGEREGLYNEQFF. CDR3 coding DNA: TGTGCCAGTAGTATGGGGGAGCGGGAGGGCCTCTACAATGAGCAGTTCTTC. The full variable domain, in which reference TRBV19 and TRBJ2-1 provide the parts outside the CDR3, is DGGITQSPKYLFRKEGQNVTLSCEQNLNHDAMYWYRQDPGQGLRLIYYSQIVNDFQKGDIAEGYSVSREKKESFPLTVTSAQKNPTAFYLCASSMGEREGLYNEQFFGPGTRLTVL.

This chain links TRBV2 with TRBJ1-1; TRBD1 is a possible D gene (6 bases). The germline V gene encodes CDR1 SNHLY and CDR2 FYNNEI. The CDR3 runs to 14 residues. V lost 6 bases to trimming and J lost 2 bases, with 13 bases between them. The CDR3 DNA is TGTGCCAGCAGAGTACAGGGAGCTAACACTGAAGCTTTCTTT. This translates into CASRVQGANTEAFF. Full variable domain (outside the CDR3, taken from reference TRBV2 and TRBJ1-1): EPEVTQTPSHQVTQMGQEVILRCVPISNHLYFYWYRQILGQKVEFLVSFYNNEISEKSEIFDDQFSVERPDGSNFTLKIRSTKLEDSAMYFCASRVQGANTEAFFGQGTRLTVV.

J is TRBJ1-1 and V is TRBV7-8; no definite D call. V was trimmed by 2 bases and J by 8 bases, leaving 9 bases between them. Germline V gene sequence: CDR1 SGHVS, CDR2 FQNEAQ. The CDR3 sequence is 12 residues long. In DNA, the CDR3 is TGTGCCAGCAGCTTAACGCACAGCGAAGCTTTCTTT. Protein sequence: CASSLTHSEAFF.

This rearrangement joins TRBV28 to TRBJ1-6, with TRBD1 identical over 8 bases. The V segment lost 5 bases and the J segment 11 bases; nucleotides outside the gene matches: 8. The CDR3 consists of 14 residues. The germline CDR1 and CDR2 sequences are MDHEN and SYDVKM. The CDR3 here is CASSPPEGQAPLHF. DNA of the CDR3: TGTGCCAGCAGTCCCCCCGAGGGACAGGCACCCCTCCACTTT.

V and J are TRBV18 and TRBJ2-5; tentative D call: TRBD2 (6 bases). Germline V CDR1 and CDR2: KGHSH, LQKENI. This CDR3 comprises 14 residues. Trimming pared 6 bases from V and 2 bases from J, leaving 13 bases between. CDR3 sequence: CASSPGVGQETQYF. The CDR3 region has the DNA TGTGCCAGCTCGCCGGGGGTCGGACAAGAGACCCAGTACTTC.

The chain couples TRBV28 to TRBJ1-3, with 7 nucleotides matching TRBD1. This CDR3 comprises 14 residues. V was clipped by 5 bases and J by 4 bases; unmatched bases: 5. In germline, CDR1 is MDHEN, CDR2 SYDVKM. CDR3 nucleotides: TGTGCCAGCAGTCCGACAGGGCTGGGAAACACCATATATTTT. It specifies CASSPTGLGNTIYF.

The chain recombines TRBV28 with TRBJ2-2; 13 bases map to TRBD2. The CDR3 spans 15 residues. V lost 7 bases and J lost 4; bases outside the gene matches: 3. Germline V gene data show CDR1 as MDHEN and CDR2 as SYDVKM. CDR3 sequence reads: CASIGTSGTTGELFF. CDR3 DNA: TGTGCCAGCATTGGGACTAGCGGGACCACCGGGGAGCTGTTTTTT.